This note documents a single TCR beta chain sequence. The sample originates from a study of Tregs in tolerant kidney transplant recipients. The assay was immunoSEQ multiplex PCR, and TCRdb's table has in-frame clones only and misses some. This table has 90,000 to 130,000 clones, 90% appearing once. Sequencing was performed on CD4+ T cells from blood, taken before the transplant. This TCR was recovered from a human donor who received a combined kidney and bone marrow transplant.

The CDR3 DNA is TGCGCCAGCAGCTTGGCCTCGGGGGGTTTCAATGAGCAGTTCTTC. It specifies CASSLASGGFNEQFF. The V call is TRBV5-1, the J call TRBJ2-1; 7 positions agree with TRBD2. The V gene's germline CDR1 is SGHRS and CDR2 YFSETQ. This CDR3 spans 15 amino acids. Unmatched junction bases numbered 6, after V lost 0 bases and J lost 6 bases.